This passage covers 29 T cell receptor beta chains from one sample sequenced in a study of identical twins. TCRdb itself ran the 5' RACE reads through MiXCR, one entry per CDR3 protein. The sample holds roughly 570,000 distinct CDR3 sequences, more than 9% seen once. These data are also associated with another study on yellow fever vaccine responses in identical twins.

Sequencing was done on a sample of PBMCs. Source of these receptors: a woman younger than 30 in good health.

The chain has TRBV7-6 and TRBJ2-1; D is ambiguous. The CDR3 totals 12 residues. V was clipped by 5 bases and J by 12 bases, with 14 bases between them. Germline CDR1 reads SGHVS; CDR2 reads FNYEAQ. The DNA for the CDR3 is TGTGCCAGCAGCGACGTGTGGCCCACGCAGTTCTTC. As protein: CASSDVWPTQFF.

This clonotype was picked up a small number of times. The CDR3 loop is CASSYSARGEDMNTEAFF. The CDR3 DNA reads TGTGCCAGCAGTTACTCGGCTCGAGGTGAAGACATGAACACTGAAGCTTTCTTT. This chain connects TRBV6-5 to TRBJ1-1; D gene ambiguous. V gave up 0 bases and J gave up 0 bases, with 17 bases separating them. The CDR3 totals 18 residues. Germline V lookup: CDR1 MNHEY, CDR2 SVGAGI.

This clonotype was seen ten or more times. This chain uses TRBV12-3 or TRBV12-4 with TRBJ1-6; a possible D gene is TRBD1 (5 bases). V was clipped by 7 bases and J by 10 bases, with 17 bases between them. This CDR3 spans 14 amino acids. The DNA for the CDR3 is TGTGCCAGCACCTACGGCAGGGAGGGATCACCCCTCCACTTT. Protein sequence: CASTYGREGSPLHF.

This clonotype was seen once. V usage is TRBV29-1 and J usage is TRBJ2-7; no definite D call. V dropped 4 bases and J dropped 5 bases, with 15 bases sitting between them. Looked up from germline, CDR1 is SQVTM and CDR2 is ANQGSEA. The CDR3 covers 13 residues. As DNA, the CDR3 is TGCAGCGTTGGAAGGGTAGCCAGCCACGAGCAGTACTTC. Encoded protein: CSVGRVASHEQYF.

This clonotype was picked up many times. The chain carries TRBV13 and TRBJ2-1; 11 bases map to TRBD1. The junction had 11 bases not matched to a gene; V was cut back by 4 bases and J by 12 bases. Germline CDR1 is PRHDT and CDR2 is FYEKMQ (reference sequence). The CDR3 loop spans 15 amino acids. CDR3 residues: CASSSGTGGSSVQFF. CDR3 in DNA: TGTGCCAGCAGCTCTGGGACAGGGGGATCGTCAGTGCAGTTCTTC. Looking up the rest from reference TRBV13 and TRBJ2-1 gives the full variable domain: AAGVIQSPRHLIKEKRETATLKCYPIPRHDTVYWYQQGPGQDPQFLISFYEKMQSDKGSIPDRFSAQQFSDYHSELNMSSLELGDSALYFCASSSGTGGSSVQFFGPGTRLTVL.

The table lists this clonotype with a few counts. The V call is TRBV6-5, the J call TRBJ2-5; 9 bases align to TRBD2. Germline V lookup: CDR1 MNHEY, CDR2 SVGAGI. V shed 0 bases, J shed 5 bases, and the junction held 7 bases outside the gene matches. The CDR3 totals 16 residues. The CDR3 loop reads CASSYSAGGPGETQYF. CDR3 sequence (DNA): TGTGCCAGCAGTTACTCGGCGGGAGGGCCGGGGGAGACCCAGTACTTC.

This clonotype was recorded at least ten times. The rearrangement links TRBV7-9 to TRBJ1-3; maybe TRBD1 (5 bases). Germline loops: CDR1 SEHNR, CDR2 FQNEAQ (reference sequence). This CDR3 has 14 residues. With 5 bases removed from V and 4 bases from J, the gap between germline ends came to 12 bases. The chain's CDR3 is CASSAGGGGNTIYF. In DNA, the CDR3 is TGTGCCAGCAGCGCCGGGGGAGGAGGAAACACCATATATTTT.

This clonotype was recorded once. This chain joins TRBV7-9 and TRBJ1-2; D is ambiguous. V dropped 4 bases and J dropped 1 base, with 10 bases sitting between them. The CDR3 is 14 amino acids. CDR1 SEHNR and CDR2 FQNEAQ come from the germline V gene (reference sequence). DNA of the CDR3: TGTGCCAGCAGCTCCGCGGACCGTAACTATGGCTACACCTTC. Translating it yields CASSSADRNYGYTF.

This clonotype was seen a handful of times. CDR3 sequence reads: CASSYPQGPTTGEQFF. The CDR3 DNA sequence: TGTGCCAGCAGTTACCCGCAAGGACCCACCACGGGTGAGCAGTTCTTC. The gene calls are TRBV6-5 and TRBJ2-1; D is uncertain. From germline, CDR1 is MNHEY and CDR2 SVGAGI. Trimming pared 2 bases from V and 9 bases from J, leaving 20 bases between. The CDR3 sequence is 16 residues long.

This clonotype has only a few counts. This chain connects TRBV27 to TRBJ2-1; 8 nucleotides align to TRBD2. The CDR3 is 16 amino acids. The V segment lost 2 bases and the J segment 2 bases; nucleotides outside the gene matches: 5. Germline V CDR1 and CDR2: MNHEY, SMNVEV (reference sequence). CDR3: CASSLGAGETYNEQFF. CDR3 nucleotides: TGTGCCAGCAGTTTAGGAGCGGGAGAAACCTACAATGAGCAGTTCTTC.

This clonotype was counted only a few times. The J gene is TRBJ2-7, the V gene TRBV5-6; D might be TRBD1 (5 bases). The germline V and J ends were trimmed by 5 bases and 3 bases, with 15 bases remaining between them. This CDR3 is built from 14 residues. Germline-derived CDR1 and CDR2 are SGHDT and YYEEEE. The CDR3 DNA reads TGTGCCAGCAGTTCCCGGACAAGTCTCTACGAGCAGTACTTC. This codes for CASSSRTSLYEQYF. The full variable domain, with the rest looked up from reference TRBV5-6 and TRBJ2-7, is DAGVTQSPTHLIKTRGQQVTLRCSPKSGHDTVSWYQQALGQGPQFIFQYYEEEERQRGNFPDRFSGHQFPNYSSELNVNALLLGDSALYLCASSSRTSLYEQYFGPGTRLTVT.

The genes are TRBV27 and TRBJ2-1; D uncertain. V lost 3 bases and J 6 bases, leaving 9 bases between the germline ends. The CDR3 runs to 13 residues. Germline V gene lookup returns CDR1 MNHEY and CDR2 SMNVEV (reference sequence). In DNA form, the CDR3 reads TGTGCCAGCAGTTTCCCCCCCAGCAATGAGCAGTTCTTC. Translated, it gives CASSFPPSNEQFF.

CDR3 in amino acids: CASSAGQIPYNEQFF. CDR3 DNA sequence: TGTGCCAGCTCCGCAGGGCAAATCCCCTACAATGAGCAGTTCTTC. The chain has TRBV18 and TRBJ2-1; tentative D call: TRBD1 (5 bases). Trimming removed 6 bases at V and 2 bases at J, with 14 bases between. Per germline, CDR1 KGHSH and CDR2 LQKENI. This CDR3 comprises 15 residues.

Concerning this clonotype itself: This sequence may be a read error, since a much larger clone differs from it by one base. This chain links TRBV6-6 with TRBJ2-5; D is ambiguous. Per the germline V gene, CDR1 is MNHNY and CDR2 is SVGAGI (reference sequence). The CDR3 sequence is 11 residues long. This CDR3 reads CSSSPWETQYF. CDR3 in DNA: TGTTCCAGCAGTCCGTGGGAGACCCAGTACTTC.

This clonotype turned up a few times. The CDR3 sequence: CASSRPGGSEQFF. The CDR3 coding sequence is TGCGCCAGCAGCCGCCCAGGGGGGAGTGAGCAGTTCTTC. The chain is built from TRBV4-3 and TRBJ2-1; possible D gene TRBD1, 7 bases. Germline loops: CDR1 LGHNA, CDR2 YSLEER. Trimming cost V 4 bases and J 9 bases, with 13 bases left between them. There are 13 residues in the CDR3.

This chain connects TRBV12-3 or TRBV12-4 to TRBJ1-6, with a weak D call TRBD1 (5 bases). CDR3 length: 15 residues. The V end lost 5 bases, the J end lost 4 bases, and 12 bases lay between the germline ends. The CDR3 coding sequence is TGTGCCAGCAGTCCCGGGACGGCTTATAATTCACCCCTCCACTTT. As protein: CASSPGTAYNSPLHF.

In its sample, this clonotype was seen many times. V is TRBV9 and J is TRBJ1-6; D not resolved. This CDR3 has 14 amino acids. Trimming pared 0 bases from V and 7 bases from J, leaving 8 bases between. Germline V gene data show CDR1 as SGDLS and CDR2 as YYNGEE. CDR3 coding DNA: TGTGCCAGCAGCGTAGAGGGAGGAAATTCACCCCTCCACTTT. Translation gives CASSVEGGNSPLHF.

The chain carries TRBV20-1 and TRBJ2-7; no clear D. The CDR3 extends over 13 amino acids. The V end lost 1 base, the J end lost 4 bases, and 11 bases lay between the germline ends. Germline loops: CDR1 DFQATT, CDR2 SNEGSKA (reference sequence). The chain's CDR3 is CSARVNNWYEQYF. The CDR3 nucleotides are TGCAGTGCTAGAGTTAACAATTGGTACGAGCAGTACTTC.

CDR3 bases: TGTGCCATTAACATGGAGCGGGGGGCAAACACAGATACGCAGTATTTT. Encoded protein: CAINMERGANTDTQYF. The chain employs TRBV7-2 and TRBJ2-3, with 9 bases matching TRBD2. This CDR3 is 16 amino acids long. Trimming removed 10 bases from V and 2 bases from J; junction bases left unmatched: 13. The germline V gene has CDR1 SGHTA and CDR2 FQGNSA. Combining the CDR3 with reference TRBV7-2 and TRBJ2-3 gives the whole variable domain GAGVSQSPSNKVTEKGKDVELRCDPISGHTALYWYRQSLGQGLEFLIYFQGNSAPDKSGLPSDRFSAERTGGSVSTLTIQRTQQEDSAVYLCAINMERGANTDTQYFGPGTRLTVL.

This clonotype was seen a few times. The V and J genes are TRBV6-1 and TRBJ1-2, with D unresolved. Trimming left V 4 bases short and J 4 bases short, with 10 bases between. The CDR3 is 13 residues long. From germline, CDR1 is MNHNS and CDR2 SASEGT. In DNA, the CDR3 is TGTGCCAGCAGTGCAGAGGCTCCCTATGGCTACACCTTC. It translates to CASSAEAPYGYTF.

The chain couples TRBV5-1 to TRBJ1-6; D is possibly TRBD1 (5 bases). This CDR3 comprises 15 residues. Germline-derived CDR1 and CDR2 are SGHRS and YFSETQ. The ends were cut back, 4 bases at V and 0 bases at J, with 8 bases in the middle. The CDR3 nucleotides read TGCGCCAGCAGCGGGGGGAGCTCCTATAATTCACCCCTCCACTTT. The encoded protein is CASSGGSSYNSPLHF.

Only a few counts were recorded for this clonotype. The chain recombines TRBV18 with TRBJ2-3; D is ambiguous. The CDR3 totals 13 residues. V lost 2 bases and J 6 bases, leaving 9 bases between the germline ends. The germline V gene encodes CDR1 KGHSH and CDR2 LQKENI. CDR3 coding DNA: TGTGCCAGCTCACCAGGGGAACGGGATACGCAGTATTTT. Translated: CASSPGERDTQYF.

This sequence joins TRBV20-1 and TRBJ2-7, with D possibly called TRBD1 or TRBD2 (5 bases each). The CDR3 spans 13 residues. Germline V gene sequence: CDR1 DFQATT, CDR2 SNEGSKA (reference sequence). CDR3: CSWDRASSYEQYF. CDR3 nucleotides: TGCAGCTGGGACCGAGCTTCCTCCTACGAGCAGTACTTC.

This chain links TRBV29-1 with TRBJ2-5, with D uncertain. This CDR3 is built from 14 residues. V lost 3 bases and J 0 bases, leaving 11 bases between the germline ends. CDR1 and CDR2 (germline): SQVTM, ANQGSEA. The CDR3 is CSVEEPLNQETQYF. CDR3 bases: TGCAGCGTTGAGGAACCACTGAACCAAGAGACCCAGTACTTC.

The gene calls are TRBV20-1 and TRBJ2-7; 12 bases are a match to TRBD2. Per germline, CDR1 DFQATT and CDR2 SNEGSKA (reference sequence). CDR3 length equals 15 residues. Losses at the gene ends were 3 bases for V and 0 bases for J; bases not matched to a gene: 3. In DNA form, the CDR3 reads TGCAGTGCTAGGGGACTAGCGGGTCTCTCCTACGAGCAGTACTTC. Amino acid sequence: CSARGLAGLSYEQYF.

The V gene is TRBV29-1, the J gene TRBJ2-7; 8 nucleotides agree with TRBD2. V was pared by 4 bases and J by 5 bases, with 4 bases of the junction left unmatched. The CDR3 covers 12 residues. The V gene's germline CDR1 is SQVTM and CDR2 ANQGSEA. The CDR3 DNA follows: TGCAGCGTTGTAGCGGGGCCCGACGAGCAGTACTTC. Its translation: CSVVAGPDEQYF.

This clonotype turned up a few times. The genes are TRBV5-1 and TRBJ1-2; 8 bases map to TRBD1. The V gene end was trimmed by 3 bases and the J gene end by 8 bases; junction bases not matched to a gene: 6. The germline gives CDR1 SGHRS, CDR2 YFSETQ. The CDR3 runs to 13 residues. The CDR3 here is CASSWTGSGGYTF. As DNA, the CDR3 is TGCGCCAGCAGCTGGACAGGGTCGGGGGGCTACACCTTC.

This clonotype was seen many times. The J gene is TRBJ1-1, the V gene TRBV15; the D is unclear. Trimming took 0 bases from V and 0 from J, leaving 14 bases between them. Germline CDR1 LNHNV, CDR2 YYDKDF (reference sequence). CDR3 length equals 17 residues. This chain's CDR3 is CATSRDTVRRMNTEAFF. DNA for the CDR3: TGTGCCACCAGCAGAGATACCGTTCGTCGTATGAACACTGAAGCTTTCTTT.

At least ten counts were recorded for this clonotype. The chain employs TRBV7-2 and TRBJ2-7, with D perhaps matching TRBD1 or TRBD2 (5 bases each). The germline gives CDR1 SGHTA, CDR2 FQGNSA. Trimming took 3 bases from V and 2 from J, leaving 14 bases between them. The CDR3 loop spans 15 amino acids. Written as DNA, the CDR3 is TGTGCCAGCAGCTTCGACCCCGGGACGGCCTACGAGCAGTACTTC. Amino acid sequence: CASSFDPGTAYEQYF.